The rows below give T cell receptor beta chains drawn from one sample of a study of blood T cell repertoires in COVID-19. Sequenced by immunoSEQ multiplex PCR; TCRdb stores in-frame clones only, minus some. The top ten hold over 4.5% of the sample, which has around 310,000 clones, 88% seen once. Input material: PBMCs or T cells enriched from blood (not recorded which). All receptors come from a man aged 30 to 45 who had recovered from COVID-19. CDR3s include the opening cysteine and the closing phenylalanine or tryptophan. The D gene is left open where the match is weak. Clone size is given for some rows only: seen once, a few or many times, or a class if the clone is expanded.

CDR3aa: CASSLDPGINTEAFF; CDR3nt: TGTGCCAGCAGTTTAGATCCAGGAATAAACACTGAAGCTTTCTTT; d_gene: NA; abundance: NA; j_gene: TRBJ1-1; len: 15; v_gene: TRBV27
CDR3aa: CASSPVQGAVETQYF; CDR3nt: TGTGCCAGCTCACCGGTTCAGGGGGCGGTTGAGACCCAGTACTTC; d_gene: TRBD1; abundance: once; j_gene: TRBJ2-5; len: 15; v_gene: TRBV18
CDR3aa: CASSSQGARGTDTQYF; CDR3nt: TGTGCCAGCAGCTCCCAGGGGGCGCGGGGCACAGATACGCAGTATTTT; d_gene: TRBD1; abundance: NA; j_gene: TRBJ2-3; len: 16; v_gene: TRBV7-3
CDR3aa: CASSLLAGGPASNEQFF; CDR3nt: TGTGCCAGCAGCCTACTAGCGGGGGGGCCCGCTTCAAATGAGCAGTTCTTC; d_gene: TRBD2; abundance: once; j_gene: TRBJ2-1; len: 17; v_gene: TRBV7-2
CDR3aa: CASSLTAGAPYEQYF; CDR3nt: TGTGCCAGCAGCTTGACAGCGGGCGCCCCCTACGAGCAGTACTTC; d_gene: NA; abundance: NA; j_gene: TRBJ2-7; len: 15; v_gene: TRBV27
CDR3aa: CASSLGQGVGEQYF; CDR3nt: TGCGCCAGCAGCTTGGGACAGGGGGTGGGCGAGCAGTACTTC; d_gene: TRBD1; abundance: NA; j_gene: TRBJ2-7; len: 14; v_gene: TRBV5-1
CDR3aa: CAWSGPGGNSPLHF; CDR3nt: TGTGCCTGGAGTGGTCCAGGGGGAAATTCACCCCTCCACTTT; d_gene: TRBD1; abundance: NA; j_gene: TRBJ1-6; len: 14; v_gene: TRBV30
CDR3aa: CASSLVDQETQYF; CDR3nt: TGTGCCAGCAGCTTAGTAGACCAAGAGACCCAGTACTTC; d_gene: NA; abundance: NA; j_gene: TRBJ2-5; len: 13; v_gene: TRBV7-3
CDR3aa: CASALVGGAAGELFF; CDR3nt: TGTGCCAGCGCCTTAGTAGGGGGGGCCGCCGGGGAGCTGTTTTTT; d_gene: NA; abundance: NA; j_gene: TRBJ2-2; len: 15; v_gene: TRBV9
CDR3aa: CASSSTDRGLYNEQFF; CDR3nt: TGCGCCAGCAGCTCAACGGACAGGGGGCTGTACAATGAGCAGTTCTTC; d_gene: TRBD1; abundance: NA; j_gene: TRBJ2-1; len: 16; v_gene: TRBV5-1
CDR3aa: CASSEALQAYGYTF; CDR3nt: TGTGCCAGCAGTGAAGCGCTTCAAGCTTATGGCTACACCTTC; d_gene: NA; abundance: NA; j_gene: TRBJ1-2; len: 14; v_gene: TRBV2
CDR3aa: CASSIKDYSNQPQHF; CDR3nt: TGTGCCAGTAGTATTAAGGACTATAGCAATCAGCCCCAGCATTTT; d_gene: NA; abundance: NA; j_gene: TRBJ1-5; len: 15; v_gene: TRBV19
CDR3aa: CASSLAGNSPLHF; CDR3nt: TGTGCCAGCAGCTTAGCCGGGAATTCACCCCTCCACTTT; d_gene: NA; abundance: NA; j_gene: TRBJ1-6; len: 13; v_gene: TRBV7-3
CDR3aa: CASSGAVWGGGYTF; CDR3nt: TGTGCCAGCAGTGGAGCGGTCTGGGGGGGTGGCTACACCTTC; d_gene: NA; abundance: NA; j_gene: TRBJ1-2; len: 14; v_gene: TRBV6-1
CDR3aa: CASSPVYRANNEQFF; CDR3nt: TGTGCCAGCTCACCAGTGTACAGGGCAAACAATGAGCAGTTCTTC; d_gene: NA; abundance: NA; j_gene: TRBJ2-1; len: 15; v_gene: TRBV18